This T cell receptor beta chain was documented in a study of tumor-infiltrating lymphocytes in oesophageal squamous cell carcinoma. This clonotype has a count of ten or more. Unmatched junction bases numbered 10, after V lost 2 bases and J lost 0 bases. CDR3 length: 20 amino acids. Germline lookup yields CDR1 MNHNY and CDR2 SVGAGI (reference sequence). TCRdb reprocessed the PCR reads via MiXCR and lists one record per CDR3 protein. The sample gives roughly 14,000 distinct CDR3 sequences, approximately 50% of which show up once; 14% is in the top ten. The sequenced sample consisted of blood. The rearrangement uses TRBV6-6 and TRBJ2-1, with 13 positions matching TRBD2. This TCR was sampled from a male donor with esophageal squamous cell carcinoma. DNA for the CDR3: TGTGCCAGCAGTTACCTTGGGACTAGCGGGATAGTTCGCTCCTACAATGAGCAGTTCTTC. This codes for CASSYLGTSGIVRSYNEQFF.